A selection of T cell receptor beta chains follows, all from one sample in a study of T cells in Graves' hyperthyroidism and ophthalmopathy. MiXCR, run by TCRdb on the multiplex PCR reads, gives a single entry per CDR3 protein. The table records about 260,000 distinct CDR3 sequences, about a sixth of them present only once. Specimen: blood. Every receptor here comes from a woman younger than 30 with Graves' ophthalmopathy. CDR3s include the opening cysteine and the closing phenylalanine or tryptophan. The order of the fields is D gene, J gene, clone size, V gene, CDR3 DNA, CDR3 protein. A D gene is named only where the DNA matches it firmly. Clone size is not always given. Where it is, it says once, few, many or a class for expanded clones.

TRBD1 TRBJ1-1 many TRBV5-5 TGTGCCAGCAGCTTGGTATCCAGGGGGCGGTACACTGAAGCTTTCTTT CASSLVSRGRYTEAFF
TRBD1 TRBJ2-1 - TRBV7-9 TGTGCCAGCAGCACGAGACAGGGGGCTAGCAATGAGCAGTTCTTC CASSTRQGASNEQFF
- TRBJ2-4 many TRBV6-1 TGTGCCAGCAGTCCTTCCCGACAGATACAAAACATTCAGTACTTC CASSPSRQIQNIQYF
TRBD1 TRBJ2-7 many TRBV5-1 TGCGCCAGCAGCTTGCAGGGACAGGACCTCTACGAGCAGTACTTC CASSLQGQDLYEQYF
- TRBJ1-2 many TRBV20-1 TGCAGTGCTAGGGCGGCAGGGACCTCTTGGGGCTACACCTTC CSARAAGTSWGYTF
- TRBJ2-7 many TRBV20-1 TGCAGGGCAGGACAGACCTCCTACGAGCAGTACTTC CRAGQTSYEQYF
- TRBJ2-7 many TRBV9 TGTGCCAGCAGCGTCGGACTGGGGCTCGACGAGCAGTACTTC CASSVGLGLDEQYF
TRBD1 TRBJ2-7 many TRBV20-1 TGCAGTGCTAGAGCCGTTAGACAGGGTGACTACGAGCAGTACTTC CSARAVRQGDYEQYF
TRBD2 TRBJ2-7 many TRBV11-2 TGTGCCAGCAGAACTAGCGGAGCTCAGCAGTACTTC CASRTSGAQQYF
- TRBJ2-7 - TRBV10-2 TGCGCCAGCGCCCATCGGGGCAACCCCTACGAGCAGTACTTC CASAHRGNPYEQYF
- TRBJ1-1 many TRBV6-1 TGTGCCAGCAGTTATTCCCAGAGAGTGAACACTGAAGCTTTCTTT CASSYSQRVNTEAFF
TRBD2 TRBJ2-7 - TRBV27 TGTGCCAGCAGTTTTGCAGCGGGAGGGCCGGGCGAGCAGTACTTC CASSFAAGGPGEQYF
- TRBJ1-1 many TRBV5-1 TGCGCCAGCAGCTTGGGGGACCCAGGCACTGAAGCTTTCTTT CASSLGDPGTEAFF
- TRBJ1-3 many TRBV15 TGTGCCACCAACCCGGGAAGGGCAATGAGAAACACCATATATTTT CATNPGRAMRNTIYF
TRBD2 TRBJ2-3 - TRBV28 TGTGCCAGCAGTCGTCGTAGCGGGATATCGACAGATACGCAGTATTTT CASSRRSGISTDTQYF
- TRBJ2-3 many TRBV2 TGTGCCAGCGGGTCTCATTTGGGGAGCCTCCGGCTCACAGATACGCAGTATTTT CASGSHLGSLRLTDTQYF
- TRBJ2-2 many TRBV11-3 TGTGCCAGCAGCTTTGACTACACCGGGGAGCTGTTTTTT CASSFDYTGELFF
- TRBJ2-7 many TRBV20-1 TGCAGTGCGTCCCCGAGGTCCGGACTACGCAACGAGCAGTACTTC CSASPRSGLRNEQYF
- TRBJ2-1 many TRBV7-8 TGTGCCAGCAGCCCCCCGCACCCAAGCTCCTACAATGAGCAGTTCTTC CASSPPHPSSYNEQFF
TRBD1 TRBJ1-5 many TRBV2 TGTGCCAGCAGTCTGGACAGGGGTGGCAATCAGCCCCAGCATTTT CASSLDRGGNQPQHF
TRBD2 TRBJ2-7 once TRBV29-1 TGCAGCGTCTCCTACCCCGGGACTAGCGGGATTCTTGGCTACGAGCAGTACTTC CSVSYPGTSGILGYEQYF
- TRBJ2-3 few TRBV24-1 TGTGCCACCAGTGAACGACTAGAGAACACAGATACGCAGTATTTT CATSERLENTDTQYF
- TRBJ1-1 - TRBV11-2 TGTGCCAGCAGGCCTTTACAGGGCGGGGGAGAAGCTTTCTTT CASRPLQGGGEAFF
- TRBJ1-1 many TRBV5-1 TGCGCCAGCAGCTTGGGGTACGCCGGGCTCTACACTGAAGCTTTCTTT CASSLGYAGLYTEAFF
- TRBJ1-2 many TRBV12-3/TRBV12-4 TGTGCCAGCAGGGGGTCGACTGGCTACACCTTC CASRGSTGYTF
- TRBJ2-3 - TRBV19 TGTGCCAGTAGTAAAACACATCTAGTCGCTACGCAGTATTTT CASSKTHLVATQYF
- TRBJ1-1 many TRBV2 TGTGCCAGCAGCGCTAGAAGGGGGGATGGCACTGAAGCTTTCTTT CASSARRGDGTEAFF
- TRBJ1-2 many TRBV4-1 TGCGCCAGCAGCCAAGCTTACAGTGATGGCTACACCTTC CASSQAYSDGYTF
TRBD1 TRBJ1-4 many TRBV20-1 TGCAGTGCTAGCGACAGGGGAAGAGGGGAAAAACTGTTTTTT CSASDRGRGEKLFF
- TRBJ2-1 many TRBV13 TGTGCCAGCAGCGTAAATAGCCCCACGGGGCCCTTCTACAATGAGCAGTTCTTC CASSVNSPTGPFYNEQFF
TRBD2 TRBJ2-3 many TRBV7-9 TGTGCCAGCAGCTTAGCGCTTCACAAGCGGGGGCCCACAGATACGCAGTATTTT CASSLALHKRGPTDTQYF
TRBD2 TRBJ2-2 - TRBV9 TGTGCCAGCAGCGTAGGACTAGCGGGCACCGGGGAGCTGTTTTTT CASSVGLAGTGELFF
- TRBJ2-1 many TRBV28 TGTGCCAGCAGTGAGGATTGGAAGGGGTCGTACAATGAGCAGTTCTTC CASSEDWKGSYNEQFF
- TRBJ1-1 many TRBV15 TGTGCCACCAGCAGAGACCCCCTCGGGCGGAACACTGAAGCTTTCTTT CATSRDPLGRNTEAFF
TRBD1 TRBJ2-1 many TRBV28 TGTGCCAGCAGTGCTCAGGGGGATGAGCAGTTCTTC CASSAQGDEQFF
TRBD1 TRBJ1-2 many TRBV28 TGTGCCAGCAGTTTCCGCGGACAGGGGCATGGCTACACCTTC CASSFRGQGHGYTF
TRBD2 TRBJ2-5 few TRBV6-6 TGTGCCAGCAGTTACTGGCGGGGGGAGGCACTCCAAGAGACCCAGTACTTC CASSYWRGEALQETQYF
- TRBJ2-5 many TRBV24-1 TGTGCCACCTTATGGGAGTCAAAAGAGACCCAGTACTTC CATLWESKETQYF
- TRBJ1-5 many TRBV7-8 TGTGCCAGCAGCCGGACGTTGGAGCAGCCCCAGCATTTT CASSRTLEQPQHF
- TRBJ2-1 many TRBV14 TGTGCCAGCAGCCAAGTAAGTCTAGCGAGCAATGAGCAGTTCTTC CASSQVSLASNEQFF
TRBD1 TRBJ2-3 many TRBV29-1 TGCAGCGTGGGACAGGGCCTCAGCACAGATACGCAGTATTTT CSVGQGLSTDTQYF